The clone carrying this T cell receptor (beta chain) has just one count. Its specificity is not known. The sample comes from a study of cytomegalovirus exposure and HLA in healthy donors. The PCR made use of 60 Vbeta and 13 Jbeta primers. The method was immunoSEQ multiplex PCR; TCRdb's version includes in-frame clones alone and lacks a portion of them. The sample has about 52,000 clones, around 72% seen once. V lost 2 bases and J lost 0; bases outside the gene matches: 10. CDR1 SGHTA and CDR2 FQGNSA come from the germline V gene. The length of the CDR3 is 17 residues. Notes on the study in general: Several top significant clusters appeared, in a later analysis, to be linked to common viral pathogens.

The specimen sequenced was PBMCs. This TCR came from a man between 18 and 35 years old in good health and CMV-seronegative. The chain has TRBV7-2 and TRBJ2-7; 7 bases fit TRBD1. In DNA form, the CDR3 reads TGTGCCAGCAGCTTATGGGGGACGGCAGGGGGCTCCTACGAGCAGTACTTC. This gives the protein CASSLWGTAGGSYEQYF.